Each of the 13 T cell receptor beta chains below was sequenced from the same sample in a study of T cell responses to AZD1222 COVID-19 vaccine. Sequenced by immunoSEQ multiplex PCR; TCRdb stores in-frame clones only, minus some. The data hold over 130,000 clones, with roughly 88% observed a single time. Source: peripheral blood, taken on day 0 of AZD1222 vaccination. The receptors derive from an adult in good health.

The chain combines TRBV5-1 with TRBJ2-2; D is ambiguous. The germline gives CDR1 SGHRS, CDR2 YFSETQ. Trimming shortened V by 1 base and J by 6 bases, and 10 bases separated the two germline ends. This CDR3 is 14 amino acids long. This chain's CDR3 is CASSLLQGSGELFF. CDR3 coding DNA: TGCGCCAGCAGCTTGCTCCAAGGGTCCGGGGAGCTGTTTTTT.

The gene calls are TRBV5-1 and TRBJ1-3; weak D call: TRBD1 (5 bases). The germline gives CDR1 SGHRS, CDR2 YFSETQ. The V gene lost 1 base and the J gene lost 0 bases, with 14 bases spanning the gap. This CDR3 is built from 17 residues. CDR3 loop: CASSLWGGINSGNTIYF. CDR3 bases: TGCGCCAGCAGCTTGTGGGGGGGAATCAACTCTGGAAACACCATATATTTT.

The chain employs TRBV7-9 and TRBJ1-6; D call uncertain. CDR1 and CDR2 (germline): SEHNR, FQNEAQ (reference sequence). The CDR3 consists of 11 residues. Trimming left V 5 bases short and J 15 bases short, with 11 bases between. CDR3 in DNA: TGTGCCAGCAGCACCGGTCCTCTCCTCCACTTT. Encoded protein: CASSTGPLLHF. The full variable domain, rest sourced from reference TRBV7-9 and TRBJ1-6, is DTGVSQNPRHKITKRGQNVTFRCDPISEHNRLYWYRQTLGQGPEFLTYFQNEAQLEKSRLLSDRFSAERPKGSFSTLEIQRTEQGDSAMYLCASSTGPLLHFGNGTRLTVT.

This clone appeared once. The chain has TRBV9 and TRBJ2-1, with 8 bases that match TRBD2. After removal of 0 bases from V and 4 bases from J, the junction contained 18 bases not matched to a gene. The CDR3 has 20 residues. Germline V CDR1 and CDR2: SGDLS, YYNGEE. CDR3 sequence (DNA): TGTGCCAGCAGCGTAGAGGGGGGGAGCCCGAGGGCTAGCGGGTACAATGAGCAGTTCTTC. This codes for CASSVEGGSPRASGYNEQFF.

J is TRBJ1-2 and V is TRBV10-3, with D perhaps matching TRBD1 (6 bases). The ends were cut back, 5 bases at V and 8 bases at J, with 18 bases in the middle. The V gene's germline CDR1 is ENHRY and CDR2 SYGVKD. This CDR3 is built from 14 residues. The CDR3 DNA reads as TGTGCCATCAGTCGGGACACCCTCGCCGGGGGCTACACCTTC. Protein: CAISRDTLAGGYTF.

The chain joins TRBV6-5 to TRBJ1-2, with a weak D call TRBD1 (5 bases). Germline CDR1 MNHEY, CDR2 SVGAGI. Trimming took 0 bases from V and 10 from J, leaving 18 bases between them. The CDR3 totals 15 residues. CDR3 coding DNA: TGTGCCAGCAGTTACTCGTCATGGGGGTTGGGTCTCTACACCTTC. Protein sequence: CASSYSSWGLGLYTF.

The rearrangement links TRBV7-2 to TRBJ2-7, with a weak D call TRBD2 (6 bases). This CDR3 is 17 amino acids long. Germline V gene lookup returns CDR1 SGHTA and CDR2 FQGNSA. V was clipped by 6 bases and J by 1 base, with 22 bases between them. The CDR3, as DNA: TGTGCCAGCAGTGCGGCTAAATTAGGACTACAGTCCTACGAGCAGTACTTC. Translating gives CASSAAKLGLQSYEQYF.

V and J are TRBV18 and TRBJ1-1; D gene unclear. The V gene lost 4 bases and the J gene lost 3 bases, with 9 bases spanning the gap. The CDR3 consists of 13 residues. Looked up from germline, CDR1 is KGHSH and CDR2 is LQKENI. CDR3 sequence (DNA): TGTGCCAGCTCACTCCAAGATGACACTGAAGCTTTCTTT. Translating it yields CASSLQDDTEAFF.

This clone occurred once. This sequence joins TRBV3-1 (or the pseudogene TRBV3-2) and TRBJ2-3, with D perhaps matching TRBD1 (6 bases). The V gene's germline CDR1 is LGHDT and CDR2 YNNKEL (reference sequence). The CDR3 spans 15 residues. V lost 2 bases and J 2 bases, leaving 11 bases between the germline ends. The CDR3: CASSQNQGPTDTQYF. The CDR3 DNA is TGTGCCAGCAGCCAAAACCAGGGGCCCACAGATACGCAGTATTTT.

This clone came up once. J is TRBJ2-1 and V is TRBV9; TRBD2 matches at 8 bases. V gave up 0 bases and J gave up 7 bases; unmatched junction bases: 6. The CDR3 spans 15 residues. CDR1 SGDLS and CDR2 YYNGEE come from the germline V gene. This CDR3 reads CASSVATSGGNEQFF. The CDR3 nucleotides are TGTGCCAGCAGCGTAGCCACTAGCGGAGGGAATGAGCAGTTCTTC.

The chain employs TRBV15 and TRBJ2-1, with unresolved D. The CDR3 spans 14 residues. CDR1 LNHNV and CDR2 YYDKDF come from the germline V gene (reference sequence). Trimming took 3 bases from V and 0 from J, leaving 6 bases between them. The CDR3 DNA follows: TGTGCCACCAGCAGGGGTAGCTCCTACAATGAGCAGTTCTTC. Translated, it gives CATSRGSSYNEQFF.

The V gene is TRBV2, the J gene TRBJ1-1, with 8 bases that match TRBD1. The ends lost 6 bases at V and 3 bases at J; junction bases unmatched: 6. The germline gives CDR1 SNHLY, CDR2 FYNNEI. The CDR3 runs to 14 residues. DNA for the CDR3: TGTGCCAGCAGGGAGGACAGGGTTGACACTGAAGCTTTCTTT. Its protein product is CASREDRVDTEAFF.

The chain employs TRBV6-2 or TRBV6-3 and TRBJ1-1; D ambiguous. The CDR3 is made up of 12 amino acids. V gave up 6 bases and J gave up 7 bases, with 12 bases separating them. CDR1 MNHEY and CDR2 SVGEGT come from the germline V gene. The chain's CDR3 is CASSTGDIEAFF. CDR3 sequence (DNA): TGTGCCAGCAGCACCGGTGACATTGAAGCTTTCTTT.